The 13 T cell receptor beta chains given below trace back to one sample, sequenced in a study of blood T cell repertoires in COVID-19. Repertoires were generated with immunoSEQ multiplex PCR, while TCRdb's copy carries only in-frame clones and drops some. The repertoire holds around 260,000 clones, 65% to 90% seen once, with approximately 12% in the top ten. The specimen was peripheral blood. The receptors were gathered from a human donor in a cohort sampled during active COVID-19.

The rearrangement links TRBV6-1 to TRBJ1-1; possibly TRBD1 for D (5 bases). V was trimmed by 1 base and J by 2 bases, leaving 8 bases between them. There are 14 residues in the CDR3. Germline values: CDR1 MNHNS, CDR2 SASEGT. CDR3 nucleotides: TGTGCCAGCAGTGAAGTGGGGGGTAACACTGAAGCTTTCTTT. Translation gives CASSEVGGNTEAFF.

The rearrangement links TRBV18 to TRBJ2-5; D perhaps matches TRBD2 (6 bases). Germline assignment: CDR1 KGHSH and CDR2 LQKENI. The CDR3 is 13 amino acids. V lost 7 bases to trimming and J lost 7 bases, with 16 bases between them. The CDR3 spells CASFGGVGGTQYF. CDR3 DNA: TGTGCCAGCTTTGGAGGGGTCGGCGGGACCCAGTACTTC.

V gene TRBV5-1 combines with J gene TRBJ2-5; 15 bases agree with TRBD2. Germline-derived CDR1 and CDR2 are SGHRS and YFSETQ. The J segment lost 2 bases and the V segment lost 0 bases, leaving 11 bases of the junction unmatched. CDR3 length: 20 residues. CDR3 nucleotide sequence: TGCGCCAGCAGCTTGGCCCTTCGGACTAGCGGGAGGGTTGGTCAAGAGACCCAGTACTTC. It yields the protein CASSLALRTSGRVGQETQYF.

A few counts support this clone. The chain employs TRBV6-5 and TRBJ2-3; 7 bases fit TRBD2. Losses at the gene ends were 8 bases for V and 2 bases for J; bases not matched to a gene: 4. Germline lookup yields CDR1 MNHEY and CDR2 SVGAGI. The CDR3 sequence is 13 residues long. The CDR3 DNA reads TGTGCCAGCGGACTAGGCCACACAGATACGCAGTATTTT. Protein: CASGLGHTDTQYF.

The rearrangement uses TRBV19 and TRBJ2-1, with D possibly matching TRBD2 (6 bases). Germline CDR1 reads LNHDA; CDR2 reads SQIVND (reference sequence). The V end was cut by 1 base, the J end by 9 bases, with 16 bases between. The CDR3 spans 15 residues. CDR3: CASSIGGVKAGEQFF. The CDR3 bases are TGTGCCAGTAGTATAGGGGGGGTTAAGGCAGGTGAGCAGTTCTTC.

The chain carries TRBV9 and TRBJ2-1; 9 positions match TRBD2. Per the germline V gene, CDR1 is SGDLS and CDR2 is YYNGEE. The CDR3 contains 17 residues. Losses at the gene ends were 4 bases for V and 7 bases for J; bases not matched to a gene: 15. DNA of the CDR3: TGTGCCAGCAGCCCCCACTCCGGGTCTAGCGGGAAAAATGAGCAGTTCTTC. This sequence encodes CASSPHSGSSGKNEQFF.

The chain has TRBV7-3 and TRBJ1-5; tentative D call: TRBD1 (6 bases). CDR1 is SGHTA and CDR2 is FQGTGA in the germline V gene. Deletions cut 5 bases from V and 5 bases from J, with 10 bases between. CDR3 length equals 13 residues. CDR3 in DNA: TGTGCCAGCAGCACAGGGTCGGATCAGCCCCAGCATTTT. Translating it yields CASSTGSDQPQHF. Together with reference TRBV7-3 and TRBJ1-5, the CDR3 gives the full variable domain: GAGVSQTPSNKVTEKGKYVELRCDPISGHTALYWYRQSLGQGPEFLIYFQGTGAADDSGLPNDRFFAVRPEGSVSTLKIQRTERGDSAVYLCASSTGSDQPQHFGDGTRLSIL.

The chain employs TRBV7-8 and TRBJ2-1; 11 bases fit TRBD2. V gave up 3 bases and J gave up 9 bases; unmatched junction bases: 4. The germline V gene encodes CDR1 SGHVS and CDR2 FQNEAQ. CDR3 size: 14 residues. This CDR3 is CASSLTSGIGEQFF. CDR3 DNA sequence: TGTGCCAGCAGCTTGACTAGCGGGATTGGTGAGCAGTTCTTC.

Here the CDR3 reads CASSRGMEAFF. CDR3 DNA sequence: TGTGCCAGCAGCCGAGGTATGGAAGCTTTCTTT. The V gene is TRBV3-1 (or the pseudogene TRBV3-2), the J gene TRBJ1-1, with unresolved D. Germline V lookup: CDR1 LGHDT, CDR2 YNNKEL (reference sequence). CDR3 length: 11 amino acids. V dropped 4 bases and J dropped 8 bases, with 8 bases sitting between them.

The chain employs TRBV9 and TRBJ2-3, with D perhaps matching TRBD1 (5 bases). Trimming cost V 4 bases and J 0 bases, with 15 bases left between them. CDR3 size: 16 residues. Germline V gene sequence: CDR1 SGDLS, CDR2 YYNGEE. The CDR3 bases are TGTGCCAGCAGCCCCCGATCTGGGGCGAGCACAGATACGCAGTATTTT. Translated: CASSPRSGASTDTQYF. The variable domain in full, with the rest retrieved from reference TRBV9 and TRBJ2-3, is DSGVTQTPKHLITATGQRVTLRCSPRSGDLSVYWYQQSLDQGLQFLIQYYNGEERAKGNILERFSAQQFPDLHSELNLSSLELGDSALYFCASSPRSGASTDTQYFGPGTRLTVL.

CDR3 sequence (DNA): TGTGCCAGCAGTTTGCTAGCGGGAGATGAGCAGTTCTTC. It encodes CASSLLAGDEQFF. This chain joins TRBV28 and TRBJ2-1; 10 bases line up with TRBD2. The CDR3 has 13 residues. CDR1 is MDHEN and CDR2 is SYDVKM in the germline V gene. V lost 3 bases and J lost 8; bases outside the gene matches: 1.

This clone was picked up one time. The rearrangement joins TRBV19 to TRBJ1-5, with unresolved D. CDR1 and CDR2 (germline): LNHDA, SQIVND (reference sequence). The CDR3 spans 15 residues. The ends were cut back, 3 bases at V and 4 bases at J, with 13 bases in the middle. The CDR3 sequence is CASSIGALLNQPQHF. CDR3 sequence (DNA): TGTGCCAGTAGTATTGGTGCCCTACTGAATCAGCCCCAGCATTTT.

The genes are TRBV19 and TRBJ1-2; 10 bases match TRBD1. Germline CDR1 is LNHDA and CDR2 is SQIVND (reference sequence). The CDR3 spans 14 residues. J lost 4 bases, V lost 3 bases, and 2 bases had no gene match. The chain's CDR3 is CASSMGTGAYGYTF. In DNA form, the CDR3 reads TGTGCCAGTAGTATGGGGACAGGGGCCTATGGCTACACCTTC.